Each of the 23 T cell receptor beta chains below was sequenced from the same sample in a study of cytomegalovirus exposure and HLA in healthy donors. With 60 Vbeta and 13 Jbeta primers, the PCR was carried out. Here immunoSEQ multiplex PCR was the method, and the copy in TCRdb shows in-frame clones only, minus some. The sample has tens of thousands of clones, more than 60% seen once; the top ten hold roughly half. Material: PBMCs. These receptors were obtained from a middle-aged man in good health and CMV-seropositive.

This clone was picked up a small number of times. The CDR3 loop reads CASSLDWQGDTEAFF. The CDR3 DNA sequence: TGTGCCAGCAGCTTGGATTGGCAGGGGGACACTGAAGCTTTCTTT. The gene calls are TRBV5-6 and TRBJ1-1, with 7 bases aligning to TRBD1. Per germline, CDR1 SGHDT and CDR2 YYEEEE. The trim removed 0 bases at V and 3 bases at J, leaving 5 bases unmatched. The CDR3 is 15 amino acids.

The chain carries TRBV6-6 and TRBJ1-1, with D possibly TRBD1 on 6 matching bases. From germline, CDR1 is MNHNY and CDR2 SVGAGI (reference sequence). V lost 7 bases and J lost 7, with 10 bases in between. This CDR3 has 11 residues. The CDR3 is CASNREFEAFF. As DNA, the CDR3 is TGTGCCAGCAACAGGGAGTTTGAAGCTTTCTTT.

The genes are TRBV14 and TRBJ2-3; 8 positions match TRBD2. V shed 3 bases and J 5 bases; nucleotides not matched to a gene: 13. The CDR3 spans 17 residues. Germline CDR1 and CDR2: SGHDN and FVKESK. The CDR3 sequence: CASSQPVNSGAVDTQYF. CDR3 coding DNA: TGTGCCAGCAGCCAGCCAGTGAATAGCGGGGCGGTAGATACGCAGTATTTT.

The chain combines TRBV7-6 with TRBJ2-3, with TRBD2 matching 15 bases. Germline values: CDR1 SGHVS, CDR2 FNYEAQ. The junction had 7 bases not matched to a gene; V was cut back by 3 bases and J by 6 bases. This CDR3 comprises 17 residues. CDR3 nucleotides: TGTGCCAGCAGCTTCCTAGGCGGACTAGCGGGAGGGGATACGCAGTATTTT. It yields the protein CASSFLGGLAGGDTQYF. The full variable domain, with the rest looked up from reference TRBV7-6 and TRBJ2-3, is GAGVSQSPRYKVTKRGQDVALRCDPISGHVSLYWYRQALGQGPEFLTYFNYEAQQDKSGLPNDRFSAERPEGSISTLTIQRTEQRDSAMYRCASSFLGGLAGGDTQYFGPGTRLTVL.

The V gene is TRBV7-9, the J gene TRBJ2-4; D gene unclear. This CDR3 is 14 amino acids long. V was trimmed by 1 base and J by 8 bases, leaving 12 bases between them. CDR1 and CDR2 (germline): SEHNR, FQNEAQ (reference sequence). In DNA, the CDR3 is TGTGCCAGCAGCTTAGTTGTCATTCCGGACATTCAGTACTTC. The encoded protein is CASSLVVIPDIQYF. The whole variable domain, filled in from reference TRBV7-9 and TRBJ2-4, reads DTGVSQNPRHKITKRGQNVTFRCDPISEHNRLYWYRQTLGQGPEFLTYFQNEAQLEKSRLLSDRFSAERPKGSFSTLEIQRTEQGDSAMYLCASSLVVIPDIQYFGAGTRLSVL.

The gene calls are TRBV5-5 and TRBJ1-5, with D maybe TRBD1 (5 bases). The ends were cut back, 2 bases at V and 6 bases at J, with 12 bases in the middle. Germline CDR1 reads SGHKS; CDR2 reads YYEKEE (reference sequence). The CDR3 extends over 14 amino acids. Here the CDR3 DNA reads TGTGCCAGCAGCTTAAACTCCCAGGGTCAGCCCCAGCATTTT. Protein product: CASSLNSQGQPQHF.

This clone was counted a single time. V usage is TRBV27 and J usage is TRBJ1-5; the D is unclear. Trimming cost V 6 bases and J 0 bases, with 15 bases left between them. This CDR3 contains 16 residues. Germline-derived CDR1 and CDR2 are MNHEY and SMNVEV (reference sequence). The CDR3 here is CASRGFGPYSNQPQHF. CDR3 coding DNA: TGTGCCAGCAGGGGTTTTGGGCCTTATAGCAATCAGCCCCAGCATTTT.

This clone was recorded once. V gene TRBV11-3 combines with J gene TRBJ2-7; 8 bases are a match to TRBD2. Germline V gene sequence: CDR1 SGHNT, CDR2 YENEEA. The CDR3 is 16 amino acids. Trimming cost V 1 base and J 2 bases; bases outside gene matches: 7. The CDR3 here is CASSLVKLAVAYEQYF. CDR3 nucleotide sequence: TGTGCCAGCAGCTTAGTGAAACTAGCGGTGGCCTACGAGCAGTACTTC.

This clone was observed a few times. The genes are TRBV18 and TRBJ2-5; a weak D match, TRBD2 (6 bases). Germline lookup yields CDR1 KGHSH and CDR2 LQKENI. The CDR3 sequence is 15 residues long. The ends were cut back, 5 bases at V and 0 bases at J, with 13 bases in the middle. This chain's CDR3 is CASSSGDGYQETQYF. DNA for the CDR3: TGTGCCAGCTCATCGGGAGACGGTTACCAAGAGACCCAGTACTTC.

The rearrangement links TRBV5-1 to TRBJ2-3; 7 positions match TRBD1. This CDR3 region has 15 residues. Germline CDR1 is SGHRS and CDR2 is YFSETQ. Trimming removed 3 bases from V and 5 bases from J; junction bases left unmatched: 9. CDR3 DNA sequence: TGCGCCAGCAGCTACCTGGGACAGCGTGTAGATACGCAGTATTTT. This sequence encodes CASSYLGQRVDTQYF.

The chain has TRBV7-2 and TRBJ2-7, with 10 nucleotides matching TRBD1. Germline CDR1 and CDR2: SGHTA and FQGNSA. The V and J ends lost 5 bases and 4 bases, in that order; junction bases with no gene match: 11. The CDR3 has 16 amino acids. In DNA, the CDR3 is TGTGCCAGCAGCCCTACCGGGACAGGGGTGGGGTACGAGCAGTACTTC. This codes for CASSPTGTGVGYEQYF.

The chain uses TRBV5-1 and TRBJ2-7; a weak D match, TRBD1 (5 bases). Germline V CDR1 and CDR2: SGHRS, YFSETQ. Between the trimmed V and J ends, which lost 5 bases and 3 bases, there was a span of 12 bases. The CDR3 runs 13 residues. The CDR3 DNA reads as TGCGCCAGCAGAATACAGGAAAACTACGAGCAGTACTTC. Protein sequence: CASRIQENYEQYF.

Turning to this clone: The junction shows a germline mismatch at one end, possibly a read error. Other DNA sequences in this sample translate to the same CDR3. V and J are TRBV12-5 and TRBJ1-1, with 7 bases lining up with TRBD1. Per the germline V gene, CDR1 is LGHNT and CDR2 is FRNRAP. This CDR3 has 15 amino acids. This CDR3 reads CASGSERGRIDEDFF. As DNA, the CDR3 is TGTGCTAGTGGTTCGGAAAGGGGGCGGATTGATGAAGATTTCTTT.

The chain's CDR3 is CATSRERDEQYF. CDR3 nucleotide sequence: TGTGCCACCAGCAGAGAGAGGGACGAGCAGTACTTC. The V call is TRBV15, the J call TRBJ2-7; tentatively, D is TRBD2 (5 bases). Trimming removed 0 bases from V and 5 bases from J, with 5 bases in between. The CDR3 runs 12 residues. Germline V gene sequence: CDR1 LNHNV, CDR2 YYDKDF (reference sequence).

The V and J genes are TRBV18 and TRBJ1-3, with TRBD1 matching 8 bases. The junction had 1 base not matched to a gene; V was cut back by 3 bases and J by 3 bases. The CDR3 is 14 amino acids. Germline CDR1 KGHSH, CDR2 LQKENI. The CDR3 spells CASSPDRVGNTIYF. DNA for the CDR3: TGTGCCAGCTCACCGGACAGGGTTGGAAACACCATATATTTT.

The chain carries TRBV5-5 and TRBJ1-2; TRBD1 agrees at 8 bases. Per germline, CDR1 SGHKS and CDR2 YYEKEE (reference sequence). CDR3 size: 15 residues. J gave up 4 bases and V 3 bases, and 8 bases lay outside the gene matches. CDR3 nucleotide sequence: TGTGCCAGCAGCTCGGCCTCGGGACAGGTCTATGGCTACACCTTC. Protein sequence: CASSSASGQVYGYTF.

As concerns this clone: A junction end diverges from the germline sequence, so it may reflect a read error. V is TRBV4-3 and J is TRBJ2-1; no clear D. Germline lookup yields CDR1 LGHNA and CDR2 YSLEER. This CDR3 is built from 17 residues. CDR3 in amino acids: CAGSQDMSVLLYNEQFF. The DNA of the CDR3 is TGCGCCGGCAGCCAAGATATGAGCGTACTCCTCTACAATGAGCAGTTCTTC.

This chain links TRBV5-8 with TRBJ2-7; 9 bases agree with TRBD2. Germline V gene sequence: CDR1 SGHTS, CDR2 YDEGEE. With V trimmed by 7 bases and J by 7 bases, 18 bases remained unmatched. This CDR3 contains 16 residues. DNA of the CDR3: TGTGCCAGCGGCCTAAAGGGGTTAGCGGGAGTAAGAGAGCAGTACTTC. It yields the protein CASGLKGLAGVREQYF. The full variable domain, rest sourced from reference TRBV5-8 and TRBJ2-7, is EAGVTQSPTHLIKTRGQQATLRCSPISGHTSVYWYQQALGLGLQFLLWYDEGEERNRGNFPPRFSGRQFPNYSSELNVNALELEDSALYLCASGLKGLAGVREQYFGPGTRLTVT.

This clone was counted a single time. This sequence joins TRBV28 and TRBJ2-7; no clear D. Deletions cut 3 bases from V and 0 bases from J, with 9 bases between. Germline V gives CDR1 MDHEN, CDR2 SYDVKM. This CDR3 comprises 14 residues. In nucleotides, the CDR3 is TGTGCCAGCAGTTTGGTCGGTCTCTCCTACGAGCAGTACTTC. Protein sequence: CASSLVGLSYEQYF. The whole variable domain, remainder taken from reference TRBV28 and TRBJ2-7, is DVKVTQSSRYLVKRTGEKVFLECVQDMDHENMFWYRQDPGLGLRLIYFSYDVKMKEKGDIPEGYSVSREKKERFSLILESASTNQTSMYLCASSLVGLSYEQYFGPGTRLTVT.

CDR3 region: CASSLPGQGVRNEQFF. The CDR3 DNA is TGTGCCAGCAGTTTACCGGGACAGGGTGTTCGCAATGAGCAGTTCTTC. The chain employs TRBV28 and TRBJ2-1; 9 bases agree with TRBD1. The germline V gene has CDR1 MDHEN and CDR2 SYDVKM. CDR3 size: 16 residues. With V trimmed by 2 bases and J by 6 bases, 8 bases remained unmatched.

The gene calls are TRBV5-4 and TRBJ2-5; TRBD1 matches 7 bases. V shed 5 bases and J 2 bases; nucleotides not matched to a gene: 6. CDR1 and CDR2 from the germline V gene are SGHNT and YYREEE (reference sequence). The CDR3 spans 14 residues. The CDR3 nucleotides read TGTGCCAGCAGACCCGGGACAGCACAAGAGACCCAGTACTTC. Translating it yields CASRPGTAQETQYF.

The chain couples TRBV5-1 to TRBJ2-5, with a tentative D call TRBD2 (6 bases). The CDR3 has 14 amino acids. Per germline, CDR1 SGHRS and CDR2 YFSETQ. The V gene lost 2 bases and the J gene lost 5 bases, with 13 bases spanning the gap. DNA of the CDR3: TGCGCCAGCAGCTTTACGGGGGAGCGGGAGACCCAGTACTTC. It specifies CASSFTGERETQYF.

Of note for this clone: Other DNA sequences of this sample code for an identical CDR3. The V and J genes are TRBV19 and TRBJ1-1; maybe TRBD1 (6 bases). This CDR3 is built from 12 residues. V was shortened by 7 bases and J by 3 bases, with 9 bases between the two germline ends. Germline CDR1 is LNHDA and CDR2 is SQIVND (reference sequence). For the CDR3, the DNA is TGTGCCAGTAAGCAGGGGTACACTGAAGCTTTCTTT. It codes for CASKQGYTEAFF.